A selection of T cell receptor beta chains follows, all from one sample in a study of OX40 agonist ivuxolimab in advanced cancers. The protocol was immunoSEQ multiplex PCR, while the TCRdb copy is restricted to in-frame clones and leaves out a portion. The sample gives fewer than 55,000 clones, approximately 80% of which show up once; around 12% is in the top ten. The sequenced sample was CD4+ or CD8+ T cells sorted from blood, obtained in a trial of the OX40 agonist ivuxolimab. Every receptor here comes from an adult with an advanced solid tumor such as melanoma, head and neck, liver or kidney cancer. CDR3s leave out the opening cysteine and the closing phenylalanine or tryptophan. Clone size appears in some rows only: once, few, many, or a class for an expanded clone.

TRBV7-2 - ASSHPWGILANTGELF
TRBV15 - ATSRVGYNEQF
TRBV7-2 - ASSPDLAGGLKQETQY
TRBV2 - ASSEQGGRETQY
TRBV6-1 - ASRRAGISTDTQY
TRBV12-5 - ASAPETNTEAF
TRBV5-6 - ASSLDEKLF
TRBV18 - ASSPPPTDLDTQY
TRBV18 - ASSPRGTADEKLF
TRBV19 once ASRGTRAPDEQY
TRBV18 - ASSGGASTDTQY
TRBV7-2 - ASSPGQGPYEQY
TRBV5-1 - ASSLFPGQGNTEAF
TRBV5-4 - ASSAGQVYGYT
TRBV5-1 - ASSYIGEGGYT